The clone carrying this TCR beta chain was counted at least ten times. This record belongs to a study of T cells in Graves' hyperthyroidism and ophthalmopathy. RNA transcripts served as the template for amplifying TCR beta CDR3 regions. Researchers ran a first-round RT-PCR on the TCR CDR3 using the HTBI primer set. TCRdb ran MiXCR on the multiplex PCR reads and lists one entry per CDR3 protein. The sample has a few hundred thousand distinct CDR3 sequences; roughly 14% are singletons. This CDR3 contains 19 residues. The V gene end was trimmed by 6 bases and the J gene end by 1 base; junction bases not matched to a gene: 16.

The sequence was collected from a woman younger than 35 with Graves' hyperthyroidism. Sequenced: blood. This chain connects TRBV12-3 or TRBV12-4 to TRBJ2-3; 10 bases agree with TRBD2. Here the CDR3 DNA reads TGTGCCAGCAGCCTTTGGGGGAGCGGGGGGGCGGCCGGCACAGATACGCAGTATTTT. Residues: CASSLWGSGGAAGTDTQYF.